The 17 T cell receptor beta chains presented below share a single source sample, sequenced in a study of blood T cells in healthy people across ages. Primers used in a second PCR of roughly 7 to 11 cycles were a sample-barcoded 5' primer and a J-beta primer mix. MiXCR, applied by TCRdb to the 5' RACE reads, yields one record per CDR3 protein. The table shows about 1.1 million distinct CDR3 sequences, with approximately 38% occurring only once. Sequenced sample: blood. The receptors originated from a man between 18 and 35 years old in good health.

The chain carries TRBV6-6 and TRBJ1-1, with D perhaps matching TRBD1 (6 bases). CDR3 size: 17 residues. Between the trimmed V and J ends, which lost 3 bases and 0 bases, there was a span of 17 bases. Looked up from germline, CDR1 is MNHNY and CDR2 is SVGAGI (reference sequence). The CDR3 loop reads CASSYSGDRRLNTEAFF. The CDR3, as DNA: TGTGCCAGCAGTTATTCAGGGGACCGTAGATTGAACACTGAAGCTTTCTTT.

The rearrangement links TRBV29-1 to TRBJ2-2, with a possible D match to TRBD1 (6 bases). The V end lost 6 bases, the J end lost 7 bases, and 15 bases lay between the germline ends. The germline V gene encodes CDR1 SQVTM and CDR2 ANQGSEA. The length of the CDR3 is 13 residues. The CDR3 region has the DNA TGCAGCGTGCCCAGGGGCCTGGACGGGGAGCTGTTTTTT. Its protein is CSVPRGLDGELFF.

This clonotype showed up just a few times. The rearrangement uses TRBV14 and TRBJ2-6, with a weak D call TRBD2 (5 bases). Trimming pared 1 base from V and 3 bases from J, leaving 7 bases between. CDR3 length: 15 amino acids. In germline, CDR1 is SGHDN, CDR2 FVKESK. The CDR3 loop is CASSQVAGGANVLTF. CDR3 in DNA: TGTGCCAGCAGCCAAGTTGCGGGTGGGGCCAACGTCCTGACTTTC.

The chain uses TRBV4-3 and TRBJ2-7; D is perhaps TRBD1 (5 bases). The CDR3 runs to 13 residues. Germline CDR1 is LGHNA and CDR2 is YSLEER. Trimming took off 3 bases at V and 5 bases at J, with 11 bases between the two ends. The CDR3 sequence: CASSHRPRDEQYF. CDR3 bases: TGCGCCAGCAGCCATCGTCCCAGGGACGAGCAGTACTTC.

The chain links TRBV14 to TRBJ1-2; 9 bases are a match to TRBD1. With 8 bases clipped from V and 6 bases from J, the junction kept 7 bases outside the gene matches. Germline-derived CDR1 and CDR2 are SGHDN and FVKESK. The CDR3 contains 13 residues. The CDR3 protein is CASSRDRVDGYTF. The CDR3 DNA reads as TGTGCCAGCTCCCGGGACAGGGTCGATGGCTACACCTTC.

Note on this clonotype: Germline and junction disagree at one end, which may indicate a read error. CDR3 amino acids: CASSVRSGGNTDTRYF. The CDR3 DNA sequence: TGTGCCAGCAGCGTACGAAGCGGGGGGAACACAGATACGCGGTATTTT. The chain couples TRBV9 to TRBJ2-3; 9 positions agree with TRBD2. This CDR3 is built from 16 residues. CDR1 is SGDLS, CDR2 YYNGEE, per germline.

This clonotype has more than one count but fewer than ten. The genes are TRBV4-2 and TRBJ2-3, with TRBD2 identical over 13 bases. This CDR3 is built from 18 residues. Germline assignment: CDR1 LGHNA and CDR2 YNFKEQ. The trim removed 4 bases at V and 0 bases at J, leaving 7 bases unmatched. The CDR3 loop is CASSLGLAGASSTDTQYF. The DNA of the CDR3 is TGTGCCAGCAGCCTCGGACTAGCGGGGGCTAGTAGCACAGATACGCAGTATTTT.

V gene TRBV6-5 combines with J gene TRBJ1-2; 12 bases align to TRBD1. The CDR3 extends over 15 amino acids. In germline, CDR1 is MNHEY, CDR2 SVGAGI. V shed 2 bases, J shed 7 bases, and the junction held 5 bases outside the gene matches. CDR3 coding DNA: TGTGCCAGCAGTTACGGGACAGGGGGCACCGGTGGCTACACCTTC. The encoded protein is CASSYGTGGTGGYTF.

This clonotype was observed a handful of times. The chain carries TRBV20-1 and TRBJ1-4, with 8 bases matching TRBD1. J was trimmed by 11 bases and V by 3 bases; bases with no gene match: 11. The germline gives CDR1 DFQATT, CDR2 SNEGSKA (reference sequence). This CDR3 is built from 14 residues. CDR3 sequence reads: CSARPGTGGEKLFF. CDR3 nucleotide sequence: TGCAGTGCTAGGCCCGGGACAGGCGGGGAGAAACTGTTTTTT.

This chain uses TRBV20-1 with TRBJ2-1; 11 positions match TRBD2. CDR3 length: 19 residues. Germline V gene lookup returns CDR1 DFQATT and CDR2 SNEGSKA (reference sequence). The V gene end was trimmed by 3 bases and the J gene end by 7 bases; junction bases not matched to a gene: 20. The CDR3: CSASSGYKLAGVPGNEQFF. The CDR3 DNA reads as TGCAGTGCTAGTTCTGGGTATAAACTAGCGGGGGTACCGGGAAATGAGCAGTTCTTC.

This clonotype was observed a few times. The chain has TRBV29-1 and TRBJ1-1; a possible D gene is TRBD1 (6 bases). Germline-derived CDR1 and CDR2 are SQVTM and ANQGSEA. The CDR3 covers 14 residues. V lost 5 bases, J lost 1 base, and 14 bases lay in between. The CDR3 DNA follows: TGCAGCGTTCGTCAGGGGACGGAGAACACTGAAGCTTTCTTT. This gives the protein CSVRQGTENTEAFF.

The chain joins TRBV27 to TRBJ2-1; 10 nucleotides align to TRBD2. Germline-derived CDR1 and CDR2 are MNHEY and SMNVEV (reference sequence). The CDR3 spans 15 residues. The junction had 6 bases not matched to a gene; V was cut back by 5 bases and J by 5 bases. CDR3 sequence reads: CASSPWTSGNNEQFF. CDR3 coding DNA: TGTGCCAGCAGTCCCTGGACTAGCGGTAACAATGAGCAGTTCTTC.

V usage is TRBV20-1 and J usage is TRBJ1-4, with D maybe TRBD1 (5 bases). The CDR3 spans 12 residues. Trimming took off 2 bases at V and 8 bases at J, with 9 bases between the two ends. CDR1 and CDR2 (germline): DFQATT, SNEGSKA (reference sequence). The DNA for the CDR3 is TGCAGTGCTAGACAGGGAATGGAAAAACTGTTTTTT. It codes for CSARQGMEKLFF.

This chain joins TRBV4-3 and TRBJ1-1; D is undetermined. The V gene's germline CDR1 is LGHNA and CDR2 YSLEER. The CDR3 spans 13 residues. V was pared by 2 bases and J by 4 bases, with 8 bases between. The CDR3 DNA sequence: TGCGCCAGCAGCCAAACGGCGAGCACTGAAGCTTTCTTT. Its translation: CASSQTASTEAFF.

V gene TRBV7-2 combines with J gene TRBJ1-2; 7 bases are a match to TRBD1. The CDR3 is 13 amino acids. Germline CDR1 SGHTA, CDR2 FQGNSA. Losses at the gene ends were 6 bases for V and 8 bases for J; bases not matched to a gene: 9. The CDR3 sequence is CASRRTGIIGYTF. CDR3 DNA sequence: TGTGCCAGCAGACGGACAGGCATCATCGGCTACACCTTC. The full variable domain, with the rest looked up from reference TRBV7-2 and TRBJ1-2, is GAGVSQSPSNKVTEKGKDVELRCDPISGHTALYWYRQSLGQGLEFLIYFQGNSAPDKSGLPSDRFSAERTGGSVSTLTIQRTQQEDSAVYLCASRRTGIIGYTFGSGTRLTVV.

This clonotype showed up just a few times. The chain employs TRBV27 and TRBJ1-6; TRBD1 aligns across 10 bases. This CDR3 spans 16 amino acids. From germline, CDR1 is MNHEY and CDR2 SMNVEV (reference sequence). With 6 bases clipped from V and 7 bases from J, the junction kept 9 bases outside the gene matches. CDR3 amino acids: CASRNTGTGDNSPLHF. CDR3 DNA sequence: TGTGCCAGCAGAAATACCGGGACAGGGGACAATTCACCCCTCCACTTT.

The gene calls are TRBV7-9 and TRBJ1-1; the D is unclear. This CDR3 comprises 15 residues. The germline gives CDR1 SEHNR, CDR2 FQNEAQ (reference sequence). Trimming shortened V by 5 bases and J by 5 bases, and 18 bases separated the two germline ends. The CDR3 reads CASSQEDGSLTEAFF. The CDR3 coding sequence is TGTGCCAGCAGCCAGGAGGACGGGTCTTTAACTGAAGCTTTCTTT.